The T cell receptor (beta chain) under discussion was sequenced for a study of identical twins. Study-wide results and caveats: Whereas memory repertoires showed no such difference, abundant cord blood beta clonotypes carried fewer insertions. Zero-insertion analyses might be partly confounded by invariant T cells like MAIT and iNKT.

Remarks on this clonotype: The antigen is unknown.

CDR1 and CDR2 (germline): SGHAT, FQNNGV. There are 14 residues in the CDR3. V was pared by 1 base and J by 2 bases, with 9 bases between. Each cDNA held unique molecular identifiers, and template switching gave it a universal primer site. TCRdb analysed the 5' RACE reads with MiXCR anew, one entry per CDR3 protein. The sample consists of about 210,000 distinct CDR3 sequences, around a tenth of them appearing once. Each donor was a healthy Caucasian. The clonotype comes from a woman between 18 and 29 years old in good health. This sequence joins TRBV11-2 and TRBJ2-7; D is ambiguous. Sequenced: memory (CD45RO+) T cells sorted from blood. The CDR3 sequence: CASSLVTPTYEQYF. CDR3 bases: TGTGCCAGCAGCTTAGTGACACCGACCTACGAGCAGTACTTC.